This T cell receptor beta chain was identified during a study of beta chain features in type 1 diabetes. Investigators reverse transcribed all isolated RNA, so they sequenced expressed TCRB transcripts. TCRdb's table, derived via immunoSEQ multiplex PCR, lists solely in-frame clones and lacks some. Found here are 350,000 to 450,000 clones, 11% to 15% of them singletons; the top ten hold around 0.035%. V lost 4 bases and J lost 8; bases outside the gene matches: 11. CDR1 and CDR2 (germline): SGHNT, YYREEE (reference sequence). The CDR3 runs 15 residues. The TCR originated in a man aged 25 to 45 in good health. Sequenced: naive CD4+ T cells from blood. The chain recombines TRBV5-4 with TRBJ2-1, with TRBD2 matching over 8 bases. The CDR3 is CASSKPGLGGDEQFF. Here the CDR3 DNA reads TGTGCCAGCAGCAAACCGGGACTAGGAGGGGATGAGCAGTTCTTC.